Listed below are T cell receptor beta chains from one sample, sequenced in a study of PD-L1 blockade in urothelial cancer. This table comes from immunoSEQ multiplex PCR, and its TCRdb copy is limited to in-frame clones, with some not included. The profile shows more than 60,000 clones, more than 70% of them singletons. The material sequenced was PBMCs, taken around atezolizumab (anti-PD-L1) treatment. The origin of the receptors is a man aged 60 to 75 with urothelial cancer. CDR3s include the opening cysteine and the closing phenylalanine or tryptophan. D genes are given only for firm matches. A clone size is listed for some rows: how often the clone was seen (once, few, many), or a class if it is expanded.

j_gene	v_gene	abundance	d_gene	CDR3nt	CDR3aa
TRBJ2-7	TRBV9	-	-	TGTGCCAGCAGCGTAGATCCAGGGTCAATCTCCGAGCAGTACTTC	CASSVDPGSISEQYF
TRBJ1-6	TRBV9	-	-	TGTGCCAGCAGCGTAGAAGGGGCCGACTATTCACCCCTCCACTTT	CASSVEGADYSPLHF
TRBJ1-2	TRBV4-3	once	-	TGCGCCAGCAGCCAAGATCGGGGGGTCCATGGCTACACCTTC	CASSQDRGVHGYTF
TRBJ1-1	TRBV7-9	-	TRBD1	TGTGCCAGCAGCTTCAACCCCGGGACAGGGACGTACGAAGCTTTCTTT	CASSFNPGTGTYEAFF
TRBJ2-1	TRBV28	-	TRBD2	TGTGCCAGCAGAACCGGGACTAGCGGGGTTCTGAGGCAGTTCTTC	CASRTGTSGVLRQFF
TRBJ2-1	TRBV27	-	TRBD2	TGTGCCAGCAGTTTATCGATGGGACTAGGAAATGAGCAGTTCTTC	CASSLSMGLGNEQFF
TRBJ2-3	TRBV6-5	once	-	TGTGCCAGCAAACCCCCGGGGGTAGATACGCAGTATTTT	CASKPPGVDTQYF
TRBJ2-7	TRBV19	-	-	TGTGCCAGTAGTTTGGTCCGAGCTTCCGAGCAGTACTTC	CASSLVRASEQYF
TRBJ2-7	TRBV11-2	-	-	TGTGCCAGCAGCGGAGATTCCTACGAGCAGTACTTC	CASSGDSYEQYF
TRBJ1-1	TRBV11-2	-	-	TGTGCCAGCAGCCCAGAGGGGGTAGGGAACACTGAAGCTTTCTTT	CASSPEGVGNTEAFF
TRBJ2-7	TRBV11-2	-	-	TGTGCCAGCAGCTTGCCGAGCTCCTACGAGCAGTACTTC	CASSLPSSYEQYF
TRBJ1-1	TRBV19	-	-	TGTGCCAGTAGTCGAAGCGCTGAAGCTTTCTTT	CASSRSAEAFF
TRBJ1-5	TRBV12-2	-	-	TGTGCCGTTAGCGGTCAGCCCCAGCATTTT	CAVSGQPQHF
TRBJ1-1	TRBV27	-	-	TGTGCCAGCAGTTGGACAGAGAACACTGAAGCTTTCTTT	CASSWTENTEAFF
TRBJ2-1	TRBV18	-	-	TGTGCCAGCTCAGCGAGGACAAGCTATTACAATGAGCAGTTCTTC	CASSARTSYYNEQFF
TRBJ2-1	TRBV7-6	-	-	TGTGCCAGCAGCTTTCAGGCCGCGGAGCAGTTCTTC	CASSFQAAEQFF
TRBJ1-1	TRBV5-6	-	-	TGTGCCAGCAGCCGAATAAGGGCGGGGAACACTGAAGCTTTCTTT	CASSRIRAGNTEAFF
TRBJ2-1	TRBV7-3	-	TRBD2	TGTGCCAGCAGCCCGACCGGGACTAGGAATGAGCAGTTCTTC	CASSPTGTRNEQFF
TRBJ1-1	TRBV18	-	-	TGTGCCAGCCGAGAGTATCGGGTCATGAACACTGAAGCTTTCTTT	CASREYRVMNTEAFF
TRBJ2-5	TRBV7-2	-	TRBD1	TGTGCCAGCAGCTCACCGACAGGGCTGAGAGAGACCCAGTACTTC	CASSSPTGLRETQYF
TRBJ2-7	TRBV6-1	few	-	TGTGCCAGTTTTCGGGTGACAGGAACCTCCTACGAGCAGTACTTC	CASFRVTGTSYEQYF
TRBJ2-1	TRBV7-8	-	-	TGTGCCAGCAGCACCCGAGAGAACTCCTACAATGAGCAGTTCTTC	CASSTRENSYNEQFF
TRBJ2-5	TRBV27	-	TRBD1	TGTGCCAGCAGTTTGGGGACAGGGTACCAAGAGACCCAGTACTTC	CASSLGTGYQETQYF
TRBJ2-3	TRBV29-1	-	TRBD2	TGCAGCGTTGTTGGGACTAGTAGAGATACGCAGTATTTT	CSVVGTSRDTQYF
TRBJ2-7	TRBV7-9	-	TRBD1	TGTGCCAGCAGCTCAGCCGCCGGGACAGCCATCTACGAGCAGTACTTC	CASSSAAGTAIYEQYF
TRBJ2-1	TRBV28	once	TRBD1	TGTGCCAGCAGTTTATATCGGGACAGTGCCTACAATGAGCAGTTCTTC	CASSLYRDSAYNEQFF
TRBJ2-7	TRBV5-6	-	TRBD1	TGTGCCAGCAGCTTAGAGGGGACAGCCGAGCGCGGGCAGTACTTC	CASSLEGTAERGQYF
TRBJ1-4	TRBV11-2	-	TRBD1	TGTGCCAGCAGGAGGGACAGGGGAAGGCAGAATGAAAAACTGTTTTTT	CASRRDRGRQNEKLFF